This TCR beta chain originates from a study of blood T cell repertoires in COVID-19. Cohort assignment relied on participant-reported clinical history. Authors' data handling: Counts of nucleated cells, estimated from reference gene primer amplification, were obtained. TCRdb's copy holds only in-frame clones and misses some; the assay was immunoSEQ multiplex PCR. V, J and clone size derive from that table, while D and trimming were established from the DNA sequence. Of under 250,000 clones detected, around 91% appear once; the ten largest clones hold roughly 3.7%. Sample: PBMCs or T cells enriched from blood (not recorded which). This clonotype originated in a woman between 18 and 30 years old in a cohort exposed to, infected with or recovered from COVID-19 (not recorded which).

CDR3 nucleotide sequence: TGTGCCAGCAGCCTCAGCGGGAGCGGGAGGGAGACCCAGTACTTC. Translation gives CASSLSGSGRETQYF. The rearrangement uses TRBV11-3 and TRBJ2-5; 9 nucleotides line up with TRBD2. The CDR3 spans 15 residues. V trimming: 5 bases; J trimming: 5 bases; junction bases outside the gene matches: 9. CDR1 is SGHNT, CDR2 YENEEA, per germline.